A selection of T cell receptor beta chains follows, all from one sample in a study of T cells in Graves' hyperthyroidism and ophthalmopathy. TCRdb reprocessed the multiplex PCR reads via MiXCR and lists one record per CDR3 protein. The sample lists around 350,000 distinct CDR3 sequences; 12% to 15% were seen once. Source material: blood. The receptors stem from a woman aged 55-75 years with Graves' ophthalmopathy. Each CDR3 is given with its conserved first and last residue. A D gene is named only where the DNA matches it firmly. A row's size may be missing; if present it is once, few, many or a size class.

-,TRBD1,TRBV29-1,TRBJ2-7,TGCAGCGTTGATGGACAGGACTCCTACGAGCAGTACTTC,CSVDGQDSYEQYF
many,-,TRBV3-1,TRBJ2-7,TGTGCCAACATCGGGGCAGGGGACTTAACCTACGAGCAGTACTTC,CANIGAGDLTYEQYF
many,-,TRBV28,TRBJ2-3,TGTGCCAGCAGTTTACGTCAGCGCAGCACAGATACGCAGTATTTT,CASSLRQRSTDTQYF
-,TRBD2,TRBV6-2/TRBV6-3,TRBJ2-3,TGTGCCAGCAATTACTCGCTAGCGGCAACCAGCACAGATACGCAGTATTTT,CASNYSLAATSTDTQYF
many,TRBD2,TRBV7-8,TRBJ2-1,TGTGCCAGCAGCTTGACTAGCGGGAGGGAGCAGTTCTTC,CASSLTSGREQFF
many,TRBD2,TRBV7-2,TRBJ2-1,TGTGCCAGCAGCTTAGTGGCTAGCGGGAGTTTCGCTGAGCAGTTCTTC,CASSLVASGSFAEQFF
many,-,TRBV6-1,TRBJ2-3,TGTGCCAGCAGTCCAGGTGGGCTACACGTCACAGATACGCAGTATTTT,CASSPGGLHVTDTQYF
few,-,TRBV6-2/TRBV6-3,TRBJ2-5,TGTGCCAGCAGTTACTCGTGGGGGGAGACCCAGTACTTC,CASSYSWGETQYF
many,-,TRBV5-1,TRBJ2-1,TGCGCCAGCATGGGTGGGAGTGGCGACAATGAGCAGTTCTTC,CASMGGSGDNEQFF
-,TRBD2,TRBV19,TRBJ2-3,TGTGCCAGTAGTATTCAGCGGGAGGGGACAGATACGCAGTATTTT,CASSIQREGTDTQYF
-,-,TRBV20-1,TRBJ2-4,TGCAGTGCTAGAGATCTTGGTAGCGTGGACAAAAACATTCAGTACTTC,CSARDLGSVDKNIQYF
many,TRBD1,TRBV12-3/TRBV12-4,TRBJ1-2,TGTGCCAGCAGCTGGGGAGACAGGGCGACATATGGCTACACCTTC,CASSWGDRATYGYTF
many,-,TRBV5-1,TRBJ2-5,TGCGCCAGCAGCTTGTTGGCCGGGGGACTCCAAGAGACCCAGTACTTC,CASSLLAGGLQETQYF
many,-,TRBV6-1,TRBJ2-3,TGTGCCAGCAGTGAACGCTGGGGGGGCGATACGCAGTATTTT,CASSERWGGDTQYF
many,-,TRBV28,TRBJ1-1,TGTGCCAGCAGTTCGACCTACACTGAAGCTTTCTTT,CASSSTYTEAFF
many,TRBD2,TRBV3-1,TRBJ2-1,TGTGCCAGCAGCCAGCGGGAGGCCCGGGGTGAGCAGTTCTTC,CASSQREARGEQFF
-,TRBD2,TRBV19,TRBJ2-1,TGTGCCAGTAGTATGGCTAGCGGGGTTCCCAATGAGCAGTTCTTC,CASSMASGVPNEQFF
few,-,TRBV28,TRBJ1-1,TGTGCCAGCCAAATGGACAGAAACACTGAAGCTTTCTTT,CASQMDRNTEAFF
many,TRBD1,TRBV30,TRBJ2-5,TGTGCCTGGAGTGGTAGGGGGCGGGAGACCCAGTACTTC,CAWSGRGRETQYF
-,-,TRBV6-1,TRBJ2-3,TGTGCCAGCACTCCTGGGGCGGTCCCGGTGGAAGATACGCAGTATTTT,CASTPGAVPVEDTQYF
-,TRBD2,TRBV7-2,TRBJ2-1,TGTGCCAGCAGCGTAAGCGGGAGGGAGTCTGAGCAGTTCTTC,CASSVSGRESEQFF
few,-,TRBV5-1,TRBJ1-4,TGCGCCAGCAGCCCTGGCGGACAGCGTAATGAAAAACTGTTTTTT,CASSPGGQRNEKLFF
many,TRBD2,TRBV28,TRBJ2-6,TGTGCCAGCAGTTTATTCGGGGGGAGCAACGTCCTGACTTTC,CASSLFGGSNVLTF
many,-,TRBV3-1,TRBJ1-4,TGTGCCAGCAGCCAAGGCGTTCCTAATGAAAAACTGTTTTTT,CASSQGVPNEKLFF
-,-,TRBV28,TRBJ2-1,TGTGCCAGTGGGGAGGGGGGGCGCAATGAGCAGTTCTTC,CASGEGGRNEQFF
many,-,TRBV7-9,TRBJ1-5,TGTGCCAGCAGCTTAGGGGTCGGTCGGAATAGCAATCAGCCCCAGCATTTT,CASSLGVGRNSNQPQHF
once,-,TRBV14,TRBJ2-1,TGTGCCAGCAGCCAAGGGACAGAATATTACTACAATGAGCAGTTCTTC,CASSQGTEYYYNEQFF
many,TRBD2,TRBV20-1,TRBJ2-1,TGCAGTGCTGCTAAAGCGGGACGGTCATACAATGAGCAGTTCTTC,CSAAKAGRSYNEQFF